Described below is a single T cell receptor beta chain sequence and its context. Its cognate antigen has yet to be identified. This may come from a read error, since a much larger clone is one base off. Each donor gave one peripheral blood draw, averaging approximately 0.12 L, which was collected into heparinised tubes. A BD FACSAria II was used to sort naive, central memory, regulatory and stem cell-like memory CD4+ T cells with a panel that included CD45RO, CCR7, CD25, CD127, CD95 and CD27. Purity was above 95% for every sorted population. PBMCs were separated immediately by Lymphoprep density gradient centrifugation and were stained directly, without being cultured. To minimize batch effects, samples were stained and sorted in pairs, one healthy donor with one patient per experiment. The High Capacity cDNA Reverse Transcription Kit was used to reverse transcribe all of the isolated RNA, meaning that expressed TCRB transcripts were what got sequenced. Naive, central memory and regulatory T cell samples underwent deep immunoSEQ sequencing, averaging around 4 million total reads per sample. Sorted cells were lysed in RLT buffer, and RNA was extracted using DNase-treated RNeasy Micro or Mini kits according to cell number. To prevent cross-contamination, every cell subset was processed on its own, while patient and healthy donor samples were processed together. The immunoSEQ multiplex PCR was used to amplify TCRB sequences from cDNA, yielding 87-bp fragments that span the CDR3 region. Amplicons were sequenced on the Illumina HiSeq platform. The authors processed their data as follows. PCR bias was computationally corrected using synthetic template baselines, reads within Hamming distance 2 were collapsed, and singletons that could not be merged were discarded. Reads were aligned against IMGT so that V, D and J genes, CDR3 length and insertions or deletions at six rearrangement sites could be assigned. Clonotype counts were normalized to sorted cell number within each subset before computing true diversity and Gini coefficients with the tcR R package. The overlap coefficient, calculated on TCRB nucleotide sequences, was used to measure repertoire sharing. TCRdb obtained this table from immuneACCESS and retained in-frame rearrangements with V and J assigned. These tables miss some clones; where compared with another copy, unresolved V genes account for less than half of the shortfall, and the remainder is unexplained. V and J calls and clone size are as listed in that table; D and trimming were resolved from the DNA. This sample holds some 240,000 clones; roughly a tenth were observed only once. The ten largest make up 1% to 1.5% of the sample.

This entry belongs to a study of beta chain features in type 1 diabetes (dated by TCRdb to 2017 to 2018). For the study in its entirety: Mean age, gender distribution, total cell number and subset yield did not differ between patients and healthy donors. A total of 100 million to 110 million sorted cells were examined across all samples, and a strong correlation was observed between cell number per subset and RNA yield. In the study, TCRB repertoires of sorted circulating CD4+ T cell subsets from recently diagnosed type 1 diabetes patients were compared with those of matched healthy donors. Naive and central memory subsets were obtained from all 30 or so donors, but regulatory and stem cell-like memory subsets were isolated from only 8 patients and about 8 healthy donors. Here is what the overall study found, with its caveats: Type 1 diabetes patients showed a moderate but significant shortening of TCRB CDR3 length in all four CD4+ subsets. HLA sub-analyses involved small numbers of individuals, so any influence of HLA type on TCRB rearrangement remained unresolved. Because cDNA rather than genomic DNA was sequenced, highly expressing activated cells could have been over-represented, although no difference in activation and CD3 levels was found between groups. Naive, central memory and regulatory TCRB repertoires appeared to be more similar among patients than among healthy donors. At VDJ recombination sites, patients with type 1 diabetes made fewer insertions and deleted more nucleotides, a pattern implying thymic rearrangement abnormalities. PCR might favor shorter templates, but patient and control samples were amplified and corrected together, so any skew would affect both groups equally.

V is clipped by 0 bases and J by 8 bases, and the sequence between their germline boundaries is 8 bases long. Including the terminal cysteine and phenylalanine, the CDR3 comprises 13 residues. The DNA shown is the 39-base CDR3, in frame from base 1. CDR1 SGHTA and CDR2 FQGNSA were looked up in the germline V gene. Specimen: central memory CD4+ T cells from blood. The V and J genes are TRBV7-2 and TRBJ2-1; the D gene may be TRBD1 or TRBD2, since each aligns over 6 bases. This clonotype was sampled from a young man in good health. The CDR3 protein: CASSLAGGDEQFF. The DNA reads as follows: TGTGCCAGCAGCTTAGCGGGGGGCGATGAGCAGTTCTTC.